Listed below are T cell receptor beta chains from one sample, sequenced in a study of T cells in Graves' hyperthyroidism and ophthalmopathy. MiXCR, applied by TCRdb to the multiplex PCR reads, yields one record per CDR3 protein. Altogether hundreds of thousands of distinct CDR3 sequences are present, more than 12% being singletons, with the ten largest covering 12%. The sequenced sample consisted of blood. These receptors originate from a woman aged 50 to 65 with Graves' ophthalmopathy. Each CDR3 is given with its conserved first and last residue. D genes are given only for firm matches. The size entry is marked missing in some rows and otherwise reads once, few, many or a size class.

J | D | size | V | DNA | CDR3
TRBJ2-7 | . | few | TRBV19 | TGTGCCAGTAGTATGATTAATCAGGGGAGTAACGAGCAGTACTTC | CASSMINQGSNEQYF
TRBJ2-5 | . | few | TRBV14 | TGTGCCAGCAGCCAAGACTGGACCCAGTACTTC | CASSQDWTQYF
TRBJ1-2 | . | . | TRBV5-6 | TGTGCCAGCAGCTTCGCCGACAGACAGGTTACCGGCTACACCTTC | CASSFADRQVTGYTF
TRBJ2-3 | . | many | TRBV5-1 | TGCGCCAGCAGCTTGGGCGCGGCCTCTGATACAGATACGCAGTATTTT | CASSLGAASDTDTQYF
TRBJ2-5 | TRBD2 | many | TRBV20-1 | TGCAGTGCTAGTGTCACTAGCGGGAGACAAGAGACCCAGTACTTC | CSASVTSGRQETQYF
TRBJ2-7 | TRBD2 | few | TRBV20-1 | TGCAGTGCTAGAGATTCGCGGGAGGGTGCCGAGCAGTACTTC | CSARDSREGAEQYF
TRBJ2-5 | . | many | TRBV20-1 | TGCAGTGCTAGAGATCTAGGTCAAGAGACCCAGTACTTC | CSARDLGQETQYF
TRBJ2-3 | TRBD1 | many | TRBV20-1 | TGCAGTGCTAGCGGGACAGGACTCACAGATACGCAGTATTTT | CSASGTGLTDTQYF
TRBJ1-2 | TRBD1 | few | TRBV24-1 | TGTGCCACCAGTGATCCAATAGCACAGGGGATCTATGGCTACACCTTC | CATSDPIAQGIYGYTF
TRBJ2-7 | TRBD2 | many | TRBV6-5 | TGTGCCAGCAGTTACACGGGACTAGCGGATGAGCAGTACTTC | CASSYTGLADEQYF
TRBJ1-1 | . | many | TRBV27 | TGTGCCAGCAGTTTATCGAGGGTGAGCACTGAAGCTTTCTTT | CASSLSRVSTEAFF
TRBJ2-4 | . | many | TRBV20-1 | TGCAGTGCTCTCCGGAGTCAAAACATTCAGTACTTC | CSALRSQNIQYF
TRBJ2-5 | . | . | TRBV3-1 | TGTGCCAGCAGCGTAACTAGCTCCCTCGAGACCCAGTACTTC | CASSVTSSLETQYF
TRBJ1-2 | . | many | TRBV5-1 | TGCGCCAGCAGGCCCATGGGGGGTCCTGGTGGCTACACCTTC | CASRPMGGPGGYTF
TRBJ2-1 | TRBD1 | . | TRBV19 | TGTGCCAGTAGTATTACCGGGACAGCATACAATGAGCAGTTCTTC | CASSITGTAYNEQFF
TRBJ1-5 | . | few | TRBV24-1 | TGTGCCACCAGTGATGCGTCCGGGGGCTCCAATCAGCCCCAGCATTTT | CATSDASGGSNQPQHF
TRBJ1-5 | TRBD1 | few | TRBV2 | TGTGCCAGCAAGACAACAGGGGATCAGAGACAGCCCCAGCATTTT | CASKTTGDQRQPQHF
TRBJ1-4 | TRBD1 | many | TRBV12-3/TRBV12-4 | TGTGCCAGCAGTCGTGGGACAGCTGCAACTAATGAAAAACTGTTTTTT | CASSRGTAATNEKLFF
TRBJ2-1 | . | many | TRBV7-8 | TGTGCCAGCAGCTTCCGGGAGTCCGTCGACAATGAGCAGTTCTTC | CASSFRESVDNEQFF
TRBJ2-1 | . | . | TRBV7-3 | TGTGCCAGCAGCCCATACCCCGGCGGAAGCTCCTACAATGAGCAGTTCTTC | CASSPYPGGSSYNEQFF
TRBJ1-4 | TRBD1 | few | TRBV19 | TGTGCCAGTAGACCCTGGACAGGGAATGAAAAACTGTTTTTT | CASRPWTGNEKLFF
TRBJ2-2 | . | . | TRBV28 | TGTGCCAGCAGTTTACGGGGGCTGGGGAACACCGGGGAGCTGTTTTTT | CASSLRGLGNTGELFF
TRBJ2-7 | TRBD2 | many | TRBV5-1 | TGCGCCAGCAGCTCTCAGGGACTATCCTCCTACGAGCAGTACTTC | CASSSQGLSSYEQYF
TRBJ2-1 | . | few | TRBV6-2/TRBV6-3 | TGTGCCAGCACTTACGGGACACCGTACAATGAGCAGTTCTTC | CASTYGTPYNEQFF
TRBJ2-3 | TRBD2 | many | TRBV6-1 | TGTGCCAGCAGCCCGGGACTAGCGGGAGGAGGGTGGAAGACAGATACGCAGTATTTT | CASSPGLAGGGWKTDTQYF
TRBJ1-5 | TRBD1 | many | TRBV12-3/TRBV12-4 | TGTGCCAGCAGTTCCGGGACAGGGTATACTCCGAGCAATCAGCCCCAGCATTTT | CASSSGTGYTPSNQPQHF
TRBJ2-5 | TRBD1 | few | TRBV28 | TGTGCCAGCAGTTTATCAGGGGGCGAGGGAGAGACCCAGTACTTC | CASSLSGGEGETQYF
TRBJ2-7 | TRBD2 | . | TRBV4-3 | TGCGCCAGCAGCCAAGATAGGCTAGCGGGAGAATACGAGCAGTACTTC | CASSQDRLAGEYEQYF
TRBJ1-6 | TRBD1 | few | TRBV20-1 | TGCAGTGCTAGATCTAGGACAGGGGGAGATTCACCCCTCCACTTT | CSARSRTGGDSPLHF
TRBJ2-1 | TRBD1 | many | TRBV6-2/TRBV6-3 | TGTGCCAGCAGACGGACAGGGGGCATCTCCTACAATGAGCAGTTCTTC | CASRRTGGISYNEQFF
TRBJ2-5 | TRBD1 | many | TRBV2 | TGTGCCAGCAGTCTTCCGGGACAGGGGTCGGGGGAGACCCAGTACTTC | CASSLPGQGSGETQYF
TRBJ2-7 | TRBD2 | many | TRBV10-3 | TGTGCCATCAGTTCCAGCGGGAGGGCCGGCTCCTACGAGCAGTACTTC | CAISSSGRAGSYEQYF
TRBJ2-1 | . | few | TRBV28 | TGTGCCAGCAGTCCTGAAAACTCCTACAATGAGCAGTTCTTC | CASSPENSYNEQFF
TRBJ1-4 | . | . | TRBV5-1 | TGCGCCAGCAGTTCTACAGGGCCTAGGGGTGAAAAACTGTTTTTT | CASSSTGPRGEKLFF
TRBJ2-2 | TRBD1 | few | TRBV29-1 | TGCAGCGTTGAAGGGGGACAGGGGTTGACCGGGGAGCTGTTTTTT | CSVEGGQGLTGELFF
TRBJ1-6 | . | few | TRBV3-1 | TGTGCCAGCAGCCAAGATCCAAGACAGGCTCTTTCACCCCTCCACTTT | CASSQDPRQALSPLHF
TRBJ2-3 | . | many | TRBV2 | TGTGCCAGCAGTGCTGTGGTCTCCGGCTTGACAGATACGCAGTATTTT | CASSAVVSGLTDTQYF
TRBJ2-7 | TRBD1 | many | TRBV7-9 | TGTGCCAGCAGCCGGACAGGGCGAGGCGAGCAGTACTTC | CASSRTGRGEQYF
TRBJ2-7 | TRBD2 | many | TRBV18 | TGTGCCAGCTCAGGGACTAGCGGGAGCTTCTCCTACGAGCAGTACTTC | CASSGTSGSFSYEQYF